A single sample is the source of the 5 T cell receptor beta chains below, sequenced in a study of cytomegalovirus exposure and HLA in healthy donors (dated by TCRdb to 2015 to 2018). Receptor libraries were prepared by the immunoSEQ multiplex PCR assay. The clones in this table, taken by TCRdb from immuneACCESS, are in-frame only. Not every clone is retained; where verified, under half of the shortfall comes from an unresolved V gene, and the cause of the rest is unknown. Within this sample are some 170,000 clones, with 85% to 90% of them counted one time only. Of the sample, roughly 1.5% falls within the top ten clones. The sample consisted of PBMCs. Receptors originate from a woman in her 30s in good health and CMV-seronegative.

This chain uses TRBV10-1 with TRBJ1-2; 12 bases align to TRBD1. CDR1 is WNHNN and CDR2 is SYGVQD in the germline V gene (reference sequence). Trimming removed 6 bases from V and 8 bases from J; junction bases left unmatched: 7. The CDR3 sequence is 14 residues long. CDR3 DNA sequence: TGCGCCAGCAGCCCCGGGACAGGGGGCCTCGGCTACACCTTC. Protein sequence: CASSPGTGGLGYTF.

This chain connects TRBV5-5 to TRBJ2-7, with 9 bases that match TRBD1. CDR3 size: 14 residues. Unmatched junction bases numbered 6, after V lost 2 bases and J lost 6 bases. Germline V gene sequence: CDR1 SGHKS, CDR2 YYEKEE (reference sequence). CDR3 sequence: CASSFGQGSFEQYF. The CDR3 coding sequence is TGTGCCAGCAGCTTTGGACAGGGGAGCTTCGAGCAGTACTTC.

In its sample, this clone was seen a few times. V usage is TRBV27 and J usage is TRBJ2-7, with TRBD2 as a possible D gene (6 bases). Trimming pared 5 bases from V and 5 bases from J, leaving 7 bases between. CDR1 is MNHEY, CDR2 SMNVEV, per germline (reference sequence). There are 11 residues in the CDR3. This chain's CDR3 is CASSPGDEQYF. The CDR3 DNA reads TGTGCCAGCAGTCCGGGGGACGAGCAGTACTTC.

The rearrangement joins TRBV4-1 to TRBJ1-1; D is undetermined. The CDR3 has 11 residues. Germline V gives CDR1 MGHRA, CDR2 YSYEKL. V lost 7 bases and J lost 1, with 4 bases in between. The CDR3 loop is CASTRNTEAFF. DNA of the CDR3: TGCGCCAGCACTAGGAACACTGAAGCTTTCTTT.

This clone was recorded once. V usage is TRBV19 and J usage is TRBJ2-1; 9 bases are shared with TRBD2. The V segment lost 6 bases and the J segment 7 bases; nucleotides outside the gene matches: 13. The germline V gene has CDR1 LNHDA and CDR2 SQIVND (reference sequence). The CDR3 is 16 amino acids. The CDR3 spells CASRGVGAGGGNEQFF. As DNA, the CDR3 is TGTGCCAGTAGGGGAGTCGGAGCGGGGGGCGGTAATGAGCAGTTCTTC.